Sequencing of this T cell receptor (beta chain) was carried out in a study of CD4 T cells in relation to SARS-CoV-2 and coronaviruses. Unexposed donor CD4+ T cells date from about 2011-2018, before the COVID-19 pandemic. Isolation of CD4+ T cells took place after about 10 days in culture. The V and J ends lost 3 bases and 0 bases respectively, with 9 bases between them. There are 16 residues in the CDR3. CDR1 MDHEN and CDR2 SYDVKM come from the germline V gene. A remark on this clone: Its antigen is not identified.

Repertoires were generated with immunoSEQ multiplex PCR, while TCRdb's copy carries only in-frame clones and drops some. The data contain about 21,000 clones, roughly 69% of them singletons. The chain uses TRBV28 and TRBJ2-6, with D unclear. Sequencing was done on a sample of CD4+ T cells from PBMCs, cultured in vitro. The origin of this receptor is a human donor in good health. CDR3 sequence (DNA): TGTGCCAGCAGTTTCTTAACTACCTCTGGGGCCAACGTCCTGACTTTC. This translates into CASSFLTTSGANVLTF.